The sequence of this TCR beta chain was determined in a study of blood T cells in healthy people across ages. Concerning this clonotype itself: Antigen specificity is unknown. A much more abundant neighbour one base away suggests this may be a read error.

General study findings and limits: Long-lived and aged donors differed, with more naive CD4+ cells and higher diversity in the long-lived.

A second PCR of roughly 6 to 12 cycles used a sample-barcoded 5' primer and a J-beta primer mix. One entry per CDR3 protein, called by TCRdb with MiXCR from the 5' RACE reads. The sample holds some 850,000 distinct CDR3 sequences, around 25% seen once. The CDR3 totals 14 residues. These same records also appear under a second study, on T cells of mothers and their children.

This TCR came from a boy aged 5-17 years in good health. The chain joins TRBV12-3 or TRBV12-4 to TRBJ2-5; the D gene is possibly TRBD1 (6 bases). Sequencing input: blood. The CDR3 loop is CAGSLQRGQETQYF. CDR3 bases: TGTGCCGGCAGTTTACAGAGGGGGCAAGAGACCCAGTACTTC.